This record looks at one TCR beta chain sequence and its context. This specimen comes from a study of blood T cell repertoires in COVID-19. All enrollees were about 18 to 90 years old and from approximately 24 US areas. The V end was cut by 0 bases, the J end by 2 bases, with 17 bases between. This CDR3 is built from 17 residues. The germline V gene has CDR1 MNHEY and CDR2 SVGEGT. Measured with immunoSEQ multiplex PCR; TCRdb has only the in-frame clones, and not every one. This table holds approximately 300,000 clones, around nine tenths found once. The source material was PBMCs or T cells enriched from blood (not recorded which). V and J are TRBV6-2 or TRBV6-3 and TRBJ2-7; D gene ambiguous. The clonotype was recovered from a woman between 18 and 29 years old who had recovered from COVID-19. CDR3 sequence reads: CASSYSIDLRYAYEQYF. The CDR3 DNA reads as TGTGCCAGCAGTTACTCGATAGATTTGAGGTACGCCTACGAGCAGTACTTC.